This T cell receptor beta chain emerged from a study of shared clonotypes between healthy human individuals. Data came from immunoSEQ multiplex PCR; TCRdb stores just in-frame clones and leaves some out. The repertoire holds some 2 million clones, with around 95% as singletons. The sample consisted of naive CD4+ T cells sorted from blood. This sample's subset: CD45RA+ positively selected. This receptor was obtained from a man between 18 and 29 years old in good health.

In nucleotides, the CDR3 is TGTGCCAGCAGCTTAGATGGTCGGGCAGACTATGGCTACACCTTC. This translates into CASSLDGRADYGYTF. The chain recombines TRBV7-9 with TRBJ1-2, with D unresolved. The CDR3 sequence is 15 residues long. In germline, CDR1 is SEHNR, CDR2 FQNEAQ (reference sequence). Trimming pared 1 base from V and 3 bases from J, leaving 12 bases between.